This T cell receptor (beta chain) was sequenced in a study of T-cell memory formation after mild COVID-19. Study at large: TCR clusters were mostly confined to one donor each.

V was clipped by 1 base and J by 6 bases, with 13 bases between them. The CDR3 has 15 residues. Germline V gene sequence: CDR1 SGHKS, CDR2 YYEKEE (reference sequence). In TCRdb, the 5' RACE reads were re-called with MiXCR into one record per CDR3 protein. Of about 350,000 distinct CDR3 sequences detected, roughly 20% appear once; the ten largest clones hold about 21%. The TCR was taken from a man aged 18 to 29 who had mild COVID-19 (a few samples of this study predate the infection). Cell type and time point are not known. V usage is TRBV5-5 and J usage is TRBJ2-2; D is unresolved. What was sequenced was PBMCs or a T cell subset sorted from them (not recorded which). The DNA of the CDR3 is TGTGCCAGCAGCTTGTTAACGAGTTCGGCCGGGGAGCTGTTTTTT. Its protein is CASSLLTSSAGELFF.